These T cell receptor beta chains were read from a single sample in a study of naive and memory T cell subsets. TCRdb reprocessed the UMI-ligation and nested PCR reads via MiXCR and lists one record per CDR3 protein. The sample shows tens of thousands of distinct CDR3 sequences, 5.2% of them seen only once. Material for sequencing was blood. The receptors stem from an adult in good health. CDR3s include the opening cysteine and the closing phenylalanine or tryptophan. D genes are given only for firm matches. Clone size is stated in some rows and not others, as once, few, many or a class when expanded.

CDR3 DNA	CDR3 protein	V gene	clone size	J gene	D gene
TGTGCCAGCAGCCCACGCTACGGAAGGGGCGGGGAGCTGTTTTTT	CASSPRYGRGGELFF	TRBV7-2	medium-sized	TRBJ2-2	-
TGCAGTGCTAGAGGTCGGTACAATGAGCAGTTCTTC	CSARGRYNEQFF	TRBV20-1	many	TRBJ2-1	-
TGTGCCAGCAGTTATCACCCAGCAACATCCTATAATTCACCCCTCCACTTT	CASSYHPATSYNSPLHF	TRBV6-5	many	TRBJ1-6	-
TGCGCCAGCAGCCAAGAAGGACAAAGCTCCTACAATGAGCAGTTCTTC	CASSQEGQSSYNEQFF	TRBV4-1	many	TRBJ2-1	-
TGCGCCAGCAGCCAAGGGCCGAGCAGGATAAGCTCCTATAATTCACCCCTCCACTTT	CASSQGPSRISSYNSPLHF	TRBV4-3	many	TRBJ1-6	-
TGTGCCAGCATGACACCCTTCTACGAGCAGTACTTC	CASMTPFYEQYF	TRBV6-2/TRBV6-3	-	TRBJ2-7	-
TGCAGCGTGGTAACTAGCGGGGTCTCCTACGAGCAGTACTTC	CSVVTSGVSYEQYF	TRBV29-1	many	TRBJ2-7	TRBD2
TGCAGCGTTGTGGGGACAGGAGTTTACAATGAGCAGTTCTTC	CSVVGTGVYNEQFF	TRBV29-1	many	TRBJ2-1	TRBD1
TGTGCCACCAGCGGGCCGGAGGGGGGGCTTCTCACTGAAGCTTTCTTT	CATSGPEGGLLTEAFF	TRBV15	many	TRBJ1-1	-
TGCGCCAGCAGCTTGGTACAAAGGAACACCGGGGAGCTGTTTTTT	CASSLVQRNTGELFF	TRBV5-1	-	TRBJ2-2	-
TGTGCCCAGCAGAAAGCCGGGGGAAGGACCGGGGAGCTGTTTTTT	CAQQKAGGRTGELFF	TRBV30	few	TRBJ2-2	-
TGTGCCAGCTCACCACCCAGGGACTCTGGGGCCAACGTCCTGACTTTC	CASSPPRDSGANVLTF	TRBV18	medium-sized	TRBJ2-6	-
TGCAGTGCACCCAGGTCGGGAATGATCTACGAGCAGTACTTC	CSAPRSGMIYEQYF	TRBV20-1	medium-sized	TRBJ2-7	-
TGTGCCAGCAGCGCCGGCGGGACTACCTACAATGAGCAGTTCTTC	CASSAGGTTYNEQFF	TRBV9	many	TRBJ2-1	TRBD2
TGTGCCAGCTCCTTCGGACAGGTCGTAAACACCGGGGAGCTGTTTTTT	CASSFGQVVNTGELFF	TRBV18	few	TRBJ2-2	TRBD1
TGTGCCAGCAGTTATGGGACAGGTGCTTACGAGCAGTACTTC	CASSYGTGAYEQYF	TRBV6-5	many	TRBJ2-7	TRBD1
TGTGCCAGCAGCGCCACTAGCGGCTCCTACGAGCAGTACTTC	CASSATSGSYEQYF	TRBV11-1	many	TRBJ2-7	TRBD2